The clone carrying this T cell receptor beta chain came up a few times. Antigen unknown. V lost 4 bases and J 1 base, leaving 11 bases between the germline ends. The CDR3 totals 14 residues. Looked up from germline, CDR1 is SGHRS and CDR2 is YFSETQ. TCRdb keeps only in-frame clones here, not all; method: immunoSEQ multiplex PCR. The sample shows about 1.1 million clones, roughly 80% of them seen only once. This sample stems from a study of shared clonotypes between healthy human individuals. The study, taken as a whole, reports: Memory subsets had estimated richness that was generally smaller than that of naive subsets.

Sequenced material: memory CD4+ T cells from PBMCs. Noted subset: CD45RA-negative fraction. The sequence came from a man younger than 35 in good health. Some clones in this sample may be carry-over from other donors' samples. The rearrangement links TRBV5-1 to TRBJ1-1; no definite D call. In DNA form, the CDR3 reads TGCGCCAGCAGCGGAGGTCGGAGGAACACTGAAGCTTTCTTT. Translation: CASSGGRRNTEAFF. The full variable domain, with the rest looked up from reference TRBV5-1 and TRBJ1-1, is KAGVTQTPRYLIKTRGQQVTLSCSPISGHRSVSWYQQTPGQGLQFLFEYFSETQRNKGNFPGRFSGRQFSNSRSEMNVSTLELGDSALYLCASSGGRRNTEAFFGQGTRLTVV.